This T cell receptor beta chain comes out of a study of T cell changes during pregnancy in multiple sclerosis. Measured with immunoSEQ multiplex PCR; TCRdb has only the in-frame clones, and not every one. Counted here are tens of thousands of clones, 92% occurring once; the ten biggest clones make up around 3%. V lost 5 bases, J lost 4 bases, and 4 bases stayed unmatched. This CDR3 comprises 13 residues. From germline, CDR1 is MNHEY and CDR2 SVGAGI. This specimen was peripheral blood, taken before pregnancy. This clonotype was sampled from a female donor with multiple sclerosis, enrolled in a pregnancy study. The gene calls are TRBV6-5 and TRBJ2-7; 8 nucleotides align to TRBD2. The CDR3 spells CASSRGGKYEQYF. In DNA form, the CDR3 reads TGTGCCAGCAGTCGGGGGGGTAAGTACGAGCAGTACTTC.